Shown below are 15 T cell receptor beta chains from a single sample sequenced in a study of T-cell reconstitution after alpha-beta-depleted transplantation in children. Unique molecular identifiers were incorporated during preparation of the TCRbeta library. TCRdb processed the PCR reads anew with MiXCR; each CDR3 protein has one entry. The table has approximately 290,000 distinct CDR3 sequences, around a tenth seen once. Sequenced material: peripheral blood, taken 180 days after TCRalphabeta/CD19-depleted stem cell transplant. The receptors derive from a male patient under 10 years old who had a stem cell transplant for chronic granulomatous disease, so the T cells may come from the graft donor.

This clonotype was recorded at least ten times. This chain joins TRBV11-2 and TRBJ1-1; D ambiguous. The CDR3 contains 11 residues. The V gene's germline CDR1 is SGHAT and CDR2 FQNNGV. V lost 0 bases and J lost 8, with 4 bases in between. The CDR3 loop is CASSLDIEAFF. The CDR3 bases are TGTGCCAGCAGCTTAGATATCGAAGCTTTCTTT.

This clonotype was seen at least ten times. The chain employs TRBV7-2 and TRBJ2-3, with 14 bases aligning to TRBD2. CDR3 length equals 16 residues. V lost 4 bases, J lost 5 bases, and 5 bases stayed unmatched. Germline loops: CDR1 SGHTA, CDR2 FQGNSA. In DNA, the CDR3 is TGTGCCAGCAGCTCGGGACTAGCGGGGGCACTAGATACGCAGTATTTT. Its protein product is CASSSGLAGALDTQYF.

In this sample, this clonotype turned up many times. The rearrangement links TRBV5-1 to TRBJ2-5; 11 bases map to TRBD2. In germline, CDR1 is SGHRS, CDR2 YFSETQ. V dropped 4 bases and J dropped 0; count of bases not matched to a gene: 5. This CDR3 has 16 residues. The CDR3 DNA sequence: TGCGCCAGCAGCGAGGGACTAGCGGCGTACCAAGAGACCCAGTACTTC. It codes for CASSEGLAAYQETQYF. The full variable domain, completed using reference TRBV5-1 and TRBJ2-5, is KAGVTQTPRYLIKTRGQQVTLSCSPISGHRSVSWYQQTPGQGLQFLFEYFSETQRNKGNFPGRFSGRQFSNSRSEMNVSTLELGDSALYLCASSEGLAAYQETQYFGPGTRLLVL.

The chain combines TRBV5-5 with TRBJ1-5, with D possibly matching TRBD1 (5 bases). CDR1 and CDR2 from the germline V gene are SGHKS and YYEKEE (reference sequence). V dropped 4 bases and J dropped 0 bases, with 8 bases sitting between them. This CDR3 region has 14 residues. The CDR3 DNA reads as TGTGCCAGCAGCGGGGGGAATAGCAATCAGCCCCAGCATTTT. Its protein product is CASSGGNSNQPQHF.

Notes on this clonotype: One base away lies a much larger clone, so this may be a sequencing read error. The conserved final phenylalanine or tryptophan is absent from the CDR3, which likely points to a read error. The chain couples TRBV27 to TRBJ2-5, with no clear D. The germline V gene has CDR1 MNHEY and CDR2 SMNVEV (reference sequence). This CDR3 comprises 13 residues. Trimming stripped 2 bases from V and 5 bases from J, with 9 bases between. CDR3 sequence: CASSLIGQETQYL. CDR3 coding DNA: TGTGCCAGCAGTTTAATCGGGCAGGAGACCCAGTACTTG.

CDR3 nucleotides: TGTGCCAGCAGTTACTCGACTAGCGGGAGCTCTGGGGCCAACGTCCTGACTTTC. It yields the protein CASSYSTSGSSGANVLTF. The chain uses TRBV6-5 and TRBJ2-6; 12 nucleotides agree with TRBD2. V gave up 0 bases and J gave up 0 bases; unmatched junction bases: 0. The V gene's germline CDR1 is MNHEY and CDR2 SVGAGI. CDR3 length: 18 amino acids.

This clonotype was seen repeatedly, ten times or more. As DNA, the CDR3 is TGTGCCAGCAGCGTAGGACACCTCGAAAGCTTCGAGCAGTACTTC. Translating it yields CASSVGHLESFEQYF. The chain has TRBV9 and TRBJ2-7; D not certain. V lost 0 bases and J lost 6, with 16 bases in between. The CDR3 spans 15 residues. The V gene's germline CDR1 is SGDLS and CDR2 YYNGEE.

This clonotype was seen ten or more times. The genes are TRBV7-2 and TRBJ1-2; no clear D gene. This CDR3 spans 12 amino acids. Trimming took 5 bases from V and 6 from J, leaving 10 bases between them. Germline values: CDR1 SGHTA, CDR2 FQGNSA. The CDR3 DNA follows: TGTGCCAGCAGCCCCCGAACTAATGGCTACACCTTC. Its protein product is CASSPRTNGYTF.

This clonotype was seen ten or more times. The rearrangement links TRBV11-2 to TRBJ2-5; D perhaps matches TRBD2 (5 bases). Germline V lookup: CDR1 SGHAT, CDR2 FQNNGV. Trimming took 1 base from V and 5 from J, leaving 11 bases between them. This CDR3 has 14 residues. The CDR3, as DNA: TGTGCCAGCAGCTTAGCCCCGGGAACTGAGACCCAGTACTTC. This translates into CASSLAPGTETQYF.

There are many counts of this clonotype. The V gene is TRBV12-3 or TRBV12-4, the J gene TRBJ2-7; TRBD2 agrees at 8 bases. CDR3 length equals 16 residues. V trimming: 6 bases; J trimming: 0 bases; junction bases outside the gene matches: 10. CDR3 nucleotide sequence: TGTGCCAGCAGCCGCAGGACTAGCCCATTCTCCTACGAGCAGTACTTC. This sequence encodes CASSRRTSPFSYEQYF.

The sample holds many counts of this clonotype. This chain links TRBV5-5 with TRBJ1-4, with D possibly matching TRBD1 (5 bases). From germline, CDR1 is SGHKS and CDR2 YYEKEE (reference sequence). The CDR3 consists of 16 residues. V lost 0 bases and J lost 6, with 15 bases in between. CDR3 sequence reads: CASSLVTANADEKLFF. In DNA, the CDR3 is TGTGCCAGCAGCTTGGTGACAGCGAATGCGGATGAAAAACTGTTTTTT.

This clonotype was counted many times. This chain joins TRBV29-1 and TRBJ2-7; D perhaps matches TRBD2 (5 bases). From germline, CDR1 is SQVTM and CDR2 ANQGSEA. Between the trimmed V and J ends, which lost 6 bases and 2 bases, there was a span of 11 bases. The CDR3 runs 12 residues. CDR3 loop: CSVRVPPYEQYF. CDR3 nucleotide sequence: TGCAGCGTGAGGGTCCCTCCCTACGAGCAGTACTTC.

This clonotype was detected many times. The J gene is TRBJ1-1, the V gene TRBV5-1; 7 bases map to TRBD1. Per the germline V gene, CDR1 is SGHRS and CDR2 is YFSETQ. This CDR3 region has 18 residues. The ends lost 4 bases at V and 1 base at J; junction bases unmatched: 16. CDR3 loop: CASSHNFPTGERNTEAFF. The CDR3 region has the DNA TGCGCCAGCAGCCACAATTTCCCCACAGGGGAGAGGAACACTGAAGCTTTCTTT.

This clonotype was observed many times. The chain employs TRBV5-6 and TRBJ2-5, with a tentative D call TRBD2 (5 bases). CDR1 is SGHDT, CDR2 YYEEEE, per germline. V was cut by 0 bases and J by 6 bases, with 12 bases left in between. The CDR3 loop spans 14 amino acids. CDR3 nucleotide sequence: TGTGCCAGCAGCTTGGGGTGGAGGAAGAAGACCCAGTACTTC. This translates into CASSLGWRKKTQYF. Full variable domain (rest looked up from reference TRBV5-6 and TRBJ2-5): DAGVTQSPTHLIKTRGQQVTLRCSPKSGHDTVSWYQQALGQGPQFIFQYYEEEERQRGNFPDRFSGHQFPNYSSELNVNALLLGDSALYLCASSLGWRKKTQYFGPGTRLLVL.

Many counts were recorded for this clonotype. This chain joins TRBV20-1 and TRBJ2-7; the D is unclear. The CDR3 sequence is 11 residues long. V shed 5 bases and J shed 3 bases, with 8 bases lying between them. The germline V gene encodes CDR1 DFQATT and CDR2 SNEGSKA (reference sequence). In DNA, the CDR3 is TGCAGTGCTCTTGACAACTACGAGCAGTACTTC. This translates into CSALDNYEQYF.